These T cell receptor beta chains were read from a single sample in a study of T cell changes during pregnancy in multiple sclerosis. TCRdb's copy holds only in-frame clones and misses some; the assay was immunoSEQ multiplex PCR. There are 100,000 or so clones in the sample; about 89% occur only once, and 3.5% lies in the top ten. The sample consisted of peripheral blood, taken after pregnancy. The receptor set was obtained from a female donor with multiple sclerosis, enrolled in a pregnancy study. The CDR3 runs from the conserved cysteine through the conserved F or W.

TRBJ1-2	TRBV4-1	CASSTVGQGENYGYTF
TRBJ1-2	TRBV5-1	CASSLAGQGGIYGYTF
TRBJ2-1	TRBV11-3	CASSFGEGNEQFF
TRBJ2-7	TRBV25-1	CASSPSGSYEQYF
TRBJ2-2	TRBV5-1	CASSFRTGNTGELFF
TRBJ1-2	TRBV16	CASSQSGTPNYGYTF
TRBJ1-4	TRBV15	CATSRGVATATNEKLFF
TRBJ1-2	TRBV6-1	CASSPEVGGYTF
TRBJ1-3	TRBV9	CASSVGHGGNTIYF
TRBJ1-6	TRBV10-1	CASILVGQEKKNNSPLHF
TRBJ2-1	TRBV30	CAWGRQGLGLNEQFF
TRBJ2-5	TRBV2	CASRTPQGGTQYF
TRBJ2-2	TRBV9	CASSLPPRALLAGMNTGELFF
TRBJ2-5	TRBV13	CASSSPTTQETQYF
TRBJ2-7	TRBV29-1	CSGVFPGLGYEQYF
TRBJ1-2	TRBV2	CASSATGPYYGYTF
TRBJ2-1	TRBV2	CASIPLASAEQFF
TRBJ1-2	TRBV6-5	CASSMPGQEGGYTF
TRBJ2-2	TRBV6-1	CASSNRNTGELFF
TRBJ1-2	TRBV2	CASSVTARVYGYTF
TRBJ2-7	TRBV27	CASSLLAGGGAPYEQYF
TRBJ1-5	TRBV6-1	CASTGQTNQPQHF
TRBJ2-7	TRBV7-8	CASSFPSRAGEQYF
TRBJ2-1	TRBV18	CASSPQGNEQFF
TRBJ2-3	TRBV9	CASTTGTKEGTDTQYF
TRBJ2-2	TRBV9	CASSVDGWTGELFF
TRBJ2-7	TRBV7-2	CASSPSRYEQYF
TRBJ2-7	TRBV19	CASSWGQNYEQYF
TRBJ2-1	TRBV4-2	CASSQAFPTGVNEQFF
TRBJ2-5	TRBV18	CASSPADRVTQYF
TRBJ2-1	TRBV7-2	CASSYGLAGKQFF
TRBJ1-2	TRBV7-9	CASSLASRGEKDGYTF
TRBJ2-7	TRBV19	CASSVTSGGEQYF
TRBJ2-2	TRBV6-1	CASSEWRGNQGGELFF
TRBJ1-1	TRBV18	CASSPGRNTEAFF
TRBJ2-1	TRBV4-2	CASSQASGGSNEQFF
TRBJ2-1	TRBV5-1	CASSLAPTSGVYSEQFF
TRBJ1-5	TRBV19	CASSSLGGVAQHF
TRBJ2-2	TRBV27	CASSFQGPGELFF
TRBJ1-5	TRBV19	CAGSGLGNQPQHF
TRBJ2-7	TRBV29-1	CSVASGQGISYEQYF